This note documents a single TCR beta chain sequence. This specimen comes from a study of cytomegalovirus exposure and HLA in healthy donors. 60 Vbeta and 13 Jbeta primers were used in PCR. Repertoires were generated with immunoSEQ multiplex PCR, while TCRdb's copy carries only in-frame clones and drops some. The data contain 90,000 to 95,000 clones, roughly 78% of them singletons. The germline V gene encodes CDR1 SGHRS and CDR2 YFSETQ. Trimming stripped 4 bases from V and 0 bases from J, with 16 bases between. The CDR3 contains 16 residues. Sequencing was carried out using PBMCs. The gene calls are TRBV5-1 and TRBJ1-1, with D possibly matching TRBD1 (6 bases). The origin of this receptor is a male donor in good health and CMV-seropositive. The CDR3 sequence: CASSPGWDILNTEAFF. The CDR3 DNA reads as TGCGCCAGCAGCCCGGGTTGGGACATCCTGAACACTGAAGCTTTCTTT.